The sequence of this TCR beta chain was determined in a study of post-analysis software for immune sequencing data. Study context: Relapsing-remitting, secondary progressive and progressive-relapsing multiple sclerosis were all included among the disease courses. Notes on the study in general: When the samples were clustered directly with F measure, those that had been prepared in the same batch showed strong co-clustering. TRBV5-6, TRBV5-1 and TRBV20-1 were among 4 or 5 TRBV segments more frequent in patients than controls. Controls showed significantly higher normalized Chao1 diversity than did multiple sclerosis patients.

Unique molecular identifiers had been added to the TCR beta cDNA libraries. Yield was roughly 0.5 million cDNA molecules from around 1 to 9.1 million T cells. TCRdb redid the calling of the PCR reads with MiXCR, one entry per CDR3 protein. Among 350,000 to 500,000 distinct CDR3 sequences listed, 30% to 45% were seen once. Trimming took 1 base from V and 5 from J; bases not matched to a gene: 7. The CDR3 is 14 residues long. The germline CDR1 and CDR2 sequences are DFQATT and SNEGSKA (reference sequence). This clonotype was counted a few times. Its antigen remains unknown. This TCR was recovered from a girl aged 2-10 years with multiple sclerosis. Sequenced sample: blood. V gene TRBV20-1 combines with J gene TRBJ2-7, with 8 nucleotides matching TRBD2. This CDR3 reads CSARAWGLGDEQYF. The CDR3 region has the DNA TGCAGTGCTAGAGCCTGGGGACTAGGCGACGAGCAGTACTTC.